Reported below is one T cell receptor beta chain. Germline V gene data show CDR1 as SGHTA and CDR2 as FQGNSA. This CDR3 is 15 amino acids long. V lost 5 bases, J lost 4 bases, and 8 bases stayed unmatched. This specimen comes from a study of cytomegalovirus exposure and HLA in healthy donors. Vbeta (60) and Jbeta (13) primers were used in the PCR. The repertoire was sequenced with immunoSEQ multiplex PCR; TCRdb's copy has only in-frame clones and lacks some. The sample shows around 87,000 clones, roughly 80% of them seen only once. V gene TRBV7-2 combines with J gene TRBJ2-1; 7 nucleotides agree with TRBD2. The receptor's source is a girl aged 2 to 10 in good health and CMV-seropositive. Sequencing used PBMCs. The CDR3 DNA sequence: TGTGCCAGCAGCACTAACTGGGACTATTACAATGAGCAGTTCTTC. Protein product: CASSTNWDYYNEQFF.